A selection of T cell receptor beta chains follows, all from one sample in a study of blood T cell repertoires in COVID-19. Repertoires were generated with immunoSEQ multiplex PCR, while TCRdb's copy carries only in-frame clones and drops some. Here the sample spans some 130,000 clones, 84% being singletons. Material for sequencing was peripheral blood. The origin of the receptors is a man in his sixties with acute or convalescent COVID-19. CDR3s include the opening cysteine and the closing phenylalanine or tryptophan. The D gene is left open where the match is weak. Expanded clones get a size class; other rows say once, few or many, or leave the size out.

j_call,d_call,clone_size,v_call,cdr3_nt,cdr3_aa
TRBJ2-7,-,once,TRBV7-3,TGTGCCAGCAGCTCAGGACATGGGGTTGGGGAGCAGTACTTC,CASSSGHGVGEQYF
TRBJ2-1,-,-,TRBV7-6,TGTGCCAGCAGCTTATTAGCCCGGAACGATGAGCAGTTCTTC,CASSLLARNDEQFF
TRBJ2-7,TRBD1,-,TRBV7-3,TGTGCCAGCAGCACCCAACGGGACAGGGTCCACGAGCAGTACTTC,CASSTQRDRVHEQYF
TRBJ1-2,-,-,TRBV5-1,TGCGCCAGCAGCATTGGAGGGGAGGGCTACACCTTC,CASSIGGEGYTF
TRBJ1-2,-,-,TRBV30,TGTGCCTGGAGTCACGTGAAGCTTGGCTACACCTTC,CAWSHVKLGYTF
TRBJ2-5,-,-,TRBV28,TGTGCCAGCAGTTCTCAGGGGACTAACCAAGAGACCCAGTACTTC,CASSSQGTNQETQYF
TRBJ2-3,-,-,TRBV5-1,TGCGCCAGCAGCTTGGCCGAGGATACGCAGTATTTT,CASSLAEDTQYF
TRBJ1-5,-,-,TRBV27,TGTGCCAGCAGTCTGTACTCCAGCAATCAGCCCCAGCATTTT,CASSLYSSNQPQHF
TRBJ1-1,TRBD1,-,TRBV11-1,TGTGCCAGCAGGACAGGGCGTGGAGTTACTGAAGCTTTCTTT,CASRTGRGVTEAFF
TRBJ2-3,-,-,TRBV9,TGTGCCAGCAGCCACAGTACAGGGCGAGATACGCAGTATTTT,CASSHSTGRDTQYF
TRBJ1-5,-,-,TRBV5-5,TGTGCCAGCAGCTTCAGCGTCAATCAGCCCCAGCATTTT,CASSFSVNQPQHF
TRBJ2-1,TRBD2,-,TRBV4-1,TGCGCCAGCAGCCAACTGGGGACTAGCGGAAGGAATGAGCAGTTCTTC,CASSQLGTSGRNEQFF
TRBJ2-1,-,-,TRBV18,TGTGCCAGCTCGCGGGACAATGAGCAGTTCTTC,CASSRDNEQFF
TRBJ2-6,-,-,TRBV7-3,TGTGCCAGCAGCTTTCAGACAGGTGGGGCCAACGTCCTGACTTTC,CASSFQTGGANVLTF
TRBJ1-5,-,-,TRBV7-8,TGTGCCAGCAGCTCCCGAGGGCCAGCTAATCAGCCCCAGCATTTT,CASSSRGPANQPQHF
TRBJ1-6,TRBD1,-,TRBV3-1/TRBV3-2,TGTGCCAGCAGCCAGAGCGCGGGACAGGGGGCTTCACCCCTCCACTTT,CASSQSAGQGASPLHF
TRBJ1-6,-,-,TRBV6-5,TGTGCCAGCAGCTTCCAGGGGTCCTATAATTCACCCCTCCACTTT,CASSFQGSYNSPLHF
TRBJ2-5,TRBD2,-,TRBV7-2,TGTGCCAGCCAAAGATCTAGCGGGACTGTTCGAGAGACCCAGTACTTC,CASQRSSGTVRETQYF
TRBJ2-7,TRBD1,-,TRBV27,TGTGCCAGCAGGGGGCGGACAGGGGGTTACGAGCAGTACTTC,CASRGRTGGYEQYF
TRBJ2-7,-,-,TRBV14,TGTGCCAGCAGGGGGACTGGCTCCTACGAGCAGTACTTC,CASRGTGSYEQYF
TRBJ1-2,TRBD1,-,TRBV5-1,TGCGCCAGCAGCTTAGGGGACAGGGAAGACACCTTC,CASSLGDREDTF
TRBJ1-1,-,-,TRBV18,TGTGCCAGCTCACCAACGGTACAGGCCAAGGGAGGGACTGAAGCTTTCTTT,CASSPTVQAKGGTEAFF
TRBJ1-3,TRBD1,-,TRBV7-9,TGTGCCAGCAGCCCCAGGGGGGCAGGTGGAAACACCATATATTTT,CASSPRGAGGNTIYF
TRBJ2-5,TRBD2,few,TRBV5-1,TGCGCCAGCAGCTTGAGCTGGGCTAGCGGAGAGACCCAGTACTTC,CASSLSWASGETQYF
TRBJ2-3,TRBD2,-,TRBV5-1,TGCGCCAGCAGCTTGGTTCGGGGGGGCCGCGGCACAGATACGCAGTATTTT,CASSLVRGGRGTDTQYF
TRBJ2-7,TRBD1,-,TRBV6-5,TGTGCCAGCAGCACGGGACAGGGTAAGCAGTACTTC,CASSTGQGKQYF
TRBJ1-6,TRBD1,-,TRBV2,TGTGCCAGCAGAGGGGACAGGGCCGGTAATTCACCCCTCCACTTT,CASRGDRAGNSPLHF
TRBJ2-1,-,-,TRBV11-3,TGTGCCAGCAGCTTAGACAGCTCCTACAATGAGCAGTTCTTC,CASSLDSSYNEQFF
TRBJ2-2,-,-,TRBV5-6,TGTGCCAGCAGCAAAACAGGCCATCTCATTTCCGGGGAGCTGTTTTTT,CASSKTGHLISGELFF
TRBJ2-7,TRBD2,-,TRBV11-2,TGTGCCAGCAGCCCAAGGACTAGCGGGGACTACGAGCAGTACTTC,CASSPRTSGDYEQYF
TRBJ2-3,-,-,TRBV7-2,TGTGCCAGCAGCTCGATTAGATCGCAGTATTTT,CASSSIRSQYF
TRBJ1-4,TRBD1,-,TRBV9,TGTGCCAGCAGCGTAGGACAGGGTCTGGAAAAACTGTTTTTT,CASSVGQGLEKLFF
TRBJ2-7,TRBD2,-,TRBV11-1,TGTGCCAGCAGGACCACTAGCGGCTACGAGCAGTACTTC,CASRTTSGYEQYF
TRBJ1-2,TRBD1,once,TRBV5-1,TGCGCCAGCAGCTTTTTGCAGGGGGCCAACTATGGCTACACCTTC,CASSFLQGANYGYTF
TRBJ1-2,TRBD1,-,TRBV9,TGTGCCAGCAGCGGAGGGAACAGGGGCTATGGCTACACCTTC,CASSGGNRGYGYTF
TRBJ2-5,-,-,TRBV24-1,TGTGCCACCAGTGATCCCCGGACTTCTCAAGAGACCCAGTACTTC,CATSDPRTSQETQYF
TRBJ1-1,-,few,TRBV27,TGTGCCAGCAGCTGGAGGGGGGGTGAAGCTTTCTTT,CASSWRGGEAFF
TRBJ2-7,TRBD1,-,TRBV18,TGTGCCAGCTCGCCCGGGACAGGGAACCACGAGCAGTACTTC,CASSPGTGNHEQYF
TRBJ1-6,-,-,TRBV5-1,TGCGCCAGCAGCGGGCCCAGGTTGCCCCTCCACTTT,CASSGPRLPLHF
TRBJ1-4,TRBD1,-,TRBV30,TGTGCCTGGAGGCTGACAGGGGGTCATGAAAAACTGTTTTTT,CAWRLTGGHEKLFF
TRBJ2-5,-,-,TRBV18,TGTGCCAGCTCACCACCGGGGGGTAGCTTCCAAGAGACCCAGTACTTC,CASSPPGGSFQETQYF
TRBJ1-1,TRBD1,-,TRBV27,TGTGCCAGCAGTTTTCAGGGGGAGAACACTGAAGCTTTCTTT,CASSFQGENTEAFF
TRBJ1-1,-,-,TRBV24-1,TGTGCCACCGCTAAGGCGGGGGATAACACTGAAGCTTTCTTT,CATAKAGDNTEAFF
TRBJ2-7,TRBD1,few,TRBV2,TGTGCCAGCAGTGGGACAGGCTACGAGCAGTACTTC,CASSGTGYEQYF
TRBJ2-1,TRBD2,-,TRBV5-1,TGCGCCAGCAGCTTGGTTGCGGGACTACCAAGAAATGAGCAGTTCTTC,CASSLVAGLPRNEQFF